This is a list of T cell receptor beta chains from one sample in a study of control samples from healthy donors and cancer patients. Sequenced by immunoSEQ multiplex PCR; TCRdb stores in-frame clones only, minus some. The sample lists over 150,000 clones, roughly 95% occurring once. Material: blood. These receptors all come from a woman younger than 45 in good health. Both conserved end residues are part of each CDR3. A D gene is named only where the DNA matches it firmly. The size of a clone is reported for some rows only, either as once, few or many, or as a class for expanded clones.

CASSEDSSYNSPLHF,TGTGCCAGCAGTGAAGACAGCTCCTATAATTCACCCCTCCACTTT,-,TRBJ1-6,-,TRBV6-1
CASSFRQGQRSGANVLTF,TGTGCCAGCAGCTTCCGACAGGGCCAACGGTCTGGGGCCAACGTCCTGACTTTC,-,TRBJ2-6,TRBD1,TRBV11-2
CASSPAFGDSYEQYF,TGTGCCAGTAGTCCGGCCTTCGGGGACTCCTACGAGCAGTACTTC,-,TRBJ2-7,-,TRBV19
CAWNSGPRFHTEAFF,TGTGCCTGGAACTCAGGCCCGAGGTTTCACACTGAAGCTTTCTTT,-,TRBJ1-1,-,TRBV30
CASSPHGPRPHEQYF,TGCGCCAGCAGCCCCCACGGGCCACGTCCCCACGAGCAGTACTTC,once,TRBJ2-7,-,TRBV5-1
CAISASVTGRSTGELFF,TGTGCCATCAGTGCATCGGTTACAGGGAGGTCCACCGGGGAGCTGTTTTTT,-,TRBJ2-2,-,TRBV10-3
CASSPATGGGSPLHF,TGTGCCAGCAGCCCCGCTACAGGGGGCGGTTCACCCCTCCACTTT,-,TRBJ1-6,TRBD1,TRBV28
CASSLDRGYGYTF,TGTGCCAGCAGTCTGGACAGGGGCTATGGCTACACCTTC,-,TRBJ1-2,TRBD1,TRBV28
CASSIGLGGEDQPQHF,TGTGCCAGTAGTATAGGCTTAGGGGGGGAAGATCAGCCCCAGCATTTT,once,TRBJ1-5,-,TRBV19
CASSDRAGGLYEQYF,TGTGCCAGCAGTGATCGGGCGGGAGGGCTTTACGAGCAGTACTTC,-,TRBJ2-7,TRBD2,TRBV6-1
CASSYWDTGSGELFF,TGTGCCAGCAGTTACTGGGACACGGGGAGTGGGGAGCTGTTTTTT,-,TRBJ2-2,-,TRBV6-6
CASDGVNGGPYEQYF,TGTGCCAGCGATGGAGTTAACGGGGGCCCCTACGAGCAGTACTTC,once,TRBJ2-7,-,TRBV28
CASSLWLGGIGSGELFF,TGTGCCAGCAGTTTATGGTTAGGCGGGATCGGGTCCGGGGAGCTGTTTTTT,-,TRBJ2-2,-,TRBV28
CASSLTGSLYEQYF,TGTGCCAGCAGTTTAACGGGATCCCTCTACGAGCAGTACTTC,-,TRBJ2-7,-,TRBV28
CASSLGAIYGYTF,TGCGCCAGCAGCTTGGGGGCCATTTATGGCTACACCTTC,-,TRBJ1-2,-,TRBV5-1
CASNSGVGNSPLHF,TGTGCCAGCAACAGCGGGGTGGGGAATTCACCCCTCCACTTT,-,TRBJ1-6,-,TRBV6-5
CATSDRDRESFDEQFF,TGTGCCACCAGTGACAGAGACAGGGAGTCGTTTGATGAGCAGTTCTTC,-,TRBJ2-1,TRBD1,TRBV24-1
CASTVGRVTNEKLFF,TGCGCCAGCACCGTCGGGCGGGTAACTAATGAAAAACTGTTTTTT,once,TRBJ1-4,-,TRBV4-1
CASSLDGTYEQYF,TGTGCCAGCAGCTTGGACGGGACCTACGAGCAGTACTTC,-,TRBJ2-7,-,TRBV5-8
CASSLGQEFHF,TGTGCCAGCAGCTTGGGACAGGAATTCCACTTT,-,TRBJ1-6,-,TRBV5-6
CASSLVSSSPQHF,TGCGCCAGCAGCTTGGTTTCCAGCTCGCCCCAGCATTTT,-,TRBJ1-5,-,TRBV5-1
CASSLEGVSETQYF,TGTGCCAGCAGCTTAGAAGGGGTCTCTGAGACCCAGTACTTC,-,TRBJ2-5,-,TRBV7-2
CASSLIDGLINYGYTF,TGTGCCAGCAGTCTCATTGACGGACTAATTAACTATGGCTACACCTTC,-,TRBJ1-2,-,TRBV27